The clone carrying this T cell receptor (beta chain) was observed at least ten times. This CDR3 contains 14 residues. V was cut by 3 bases and J by 3 bases, with 12 bases left in between. The germline V gene encodes CDR1 SGHKS and CDR2 YYEKEE (reference sequence). Regions amplified from RNA transcripts were the TCR beta CDR3 regions. The primer set for the first-round RT-PCR of the TCR CDR3 was HTBI. From the multiplex PCR reads, TCRdb called clonotypes with MiXCR, one entry per CDR3 protein. The repertoire has fewer than 650,000 distinct CDR3 sequences, around 43% of them found once; the top ten carry about two fifths. Uncontrolled infection, other autoimmune disease, pregnancy or lactation led to exclusion. Diagnosis relied on clinical symptoms, serum thyroxine and TRAb, thyroid ultrasound and orbital computed tomography. This sample is drawn from a study of T cells in Graves' hyperthyroidism and ophthalmopathy.

This chain links TRBV5-5 with TRBJ2-5; possibly TRBD1 or TRBD2 for D (6 bases each). The sample was peripheral blood or thyroid tissue (not recorded which). The TCR comes from an adult woman with Graves' disease, either hyperthyroidism or ophthalmopathy (not recorded which). The DNA of the CDR3 is TGTGCCAGCAGCTCGCAGAGGGGGGAAGAGACCCAGTACTTC. Translation: CASSSQRGEETQYF.